This T cell receptor beta chain was sequenced for a study of T cell responses to AZD1222 COVID-19 vaccine. Assay used: immunoSEQ multiplex PCR; TCRdb lists only in-frame clones, some missing. The sample consists of about 79,000 clones, about 91% of them appearing once. As concerns this clone: Its target is unknown.

Study findings and constraints: There were repertoire samples only from the period after the peak T cell response.

This CDR3 has 15 amino acids. The V end was cut by 5 bases, the J end by 0 bases, with 12 bases between. The germline gives CDR1 SGHRS, CDR2 YFSETQ. The source is an adult in good health. This material consisted of peripheral blood, taken on day 0 of MenACWY control vaccination. The chain has TRBV5-1 and TRBJ1-3; D gene unclear. The CDR3 reads CASRAGGYSGNTIYF. In DNA, the CDR3 is TGCGCCAGCAGGGCGGGAGGCTACTCTGGAAACACCATATATTTT.